This T cell receptor beta chain was obtained from a study of T cell clonotyping in hematopoietic cell transplantation. Findings of the study overall: Few recipient clonotypes overlapped donors; over 95% were de novo at given depth. Graft donor and pretransplant recipient Inverse Simpson Index values predicted broader posttransplant TCR diversity. Pathologically expanded recipient clonotypes increased progressively from day 30 to day 180 as diversity fell.

This CDR3 has 14 residues. The germline CDR1 and CDR2 sequences are MDHEN and SYDVKM. V was shortened by 5 bases and J by 4 bases, with 14 bases between the two germline ends. Remarks on this clone: Its antigen is undetermined.

Indicated time point: recipient sample about 28 days before transplant, after cytoreduction. This table comes from immunoSEQ multiplex PCR, and its TCRdb copy is limited to in-frame clones, with some not included. The repertoire holds roughly 30,000 clones, with over 65% as singletons. This sequence was found in a woman aged 30 to 39 with chronic myeloid leukemia. Some clones in this sample may be carry-over from other donors' samples. The rearrangement links TRBV28 to TRBJ1-1, with D unclear. The material sequenced was peripheral blood mononuclear cells, taken before stem cell transplant. The CDR3 is CASSPSVGLTEAFF. CDR3 in DNA: TGTGCCAGCAGTCCCTCCGTCGGGCTCACTGAAGCTTTCTTT.